These 27 T cell receptor beta chains came from one sample sequenced in a study of T cell responses to AZD1222 COVID-19 vaccine. Measured with immunoSEQ multiplex PCR; TCRdb has only the in-frame clones, and not every one. Here the sample spans some 190,000 clones, around nine tenths being singletons. Source: peripheral blood, taken 28 days after the second AZD1222 dose. All receptors come from an adult who received the AZD1222 COVID-19 vaccine.

The sample holds a few counts of this clone. The chain uses TRBV5-4 and TRBJ2-7; maybe TRBD1 (6 bases). Between the trimmed V and J ends, which lost 0 bases and 4 bases, there was a span of 17 bases. The germline V gene has CDR1 SGHNT and CDR2 YYREEE (reference sequence). This CDR3 has 16 amino acids. CDR3 bases: TGTGCCAGCAGCTTGGCCGGCATTCGACAGGCGTACGAGCAGTACTTC. Translating gives CASSLAGIRQAYEQYF.

The chain joins TRBV7-2 to TRBJ1-2, with TRBD1 matching 7 bases. Trimming took 1 base from V and 5 from J; bases not matched to a gene: 4. CDR1 is SGHTA, CDR2 FQGNSA, per germline. The CDR3 length is 14 residues. Here the CDR3 DNA reads TGTGCCAGCAGCTTAGTGAACAGGGGTTATGGCTACACCTTC. This codes for CASSLVNRGYGYTF. The full variable domain, rest sourced from reference TRBV7-2 and TRBJ1-2, is GAGVSQSPSNKVTEKGKDVELRCDPISGHTALYWYRQSLGQGLEFLIYFQGNSAPDKSGLPSDRFSAERTGGSVSTLTIQRTQQEDSAVYLCASSLVNRGYGYTFGSGTRLTVV.

This chain joins TRBV5-4 and TRBJ1-3; D gene unclear. Germline CDR1 reads SGHNT; CDR2 reads YYREEE (reference sequence). Trimming cost V 1 base and J 8 bases, with 19 bases left between them. The CDR3 runs to 16 residues. The CDR3 DNA follows: TGTGCCAGCAGCTTGACTGTTACAGCCTCTGCTGACACCATATATTTT. It yields the protein CASSLTVTASADTIYF.

The J gene is TRBJ1-2, the V gene TRBV30; D is ambiguous. Germline CDR1 and CDR2: GTSNPN and SVGIG (reference sequence). The CDR3 totals 18 residues. Trimming took 1 base from V and 4 from J, leaving 25 bases between them. The CDR3 nucleotides are TGTGCCTGGAGTGCCCCGGGCACCGATGCTCGAGGCTTCTATGGCTACACCTTC. Translated: CAWSAPGTDARGFYGYTF.

J is TRBJ2-7 and V is TRBV3-1 (or the pseudogene TRBV3-2), with 7 bases aligning to TRBD2. CDR1 and CDR2 from the germline V gene are LGHDT and YNNKEL (reference sequence). The junction had 10 bases not matched to a gene; V was cut back by 4 bases and J by 4 bases. This CDR3 has 15 amino acids. The DNA of the CDR3 is TGTGCCAGCAGCCCCGGACTAGTCGGGACTTACGAGCAGTACTTC. It specifies CASSPGLVGTYEQYF.

The genes are TRBV7-2 and TRBJ2-1; possible D gene TRBD1, 6 bases. Trimming left V 1 base short and J 0 bases short, with 13 bases between. CDR1 SGHTA and CDR2 FQGNSA come from the germline V gene. There are 17 residues in the CDR3. The CDR3 spells CASSLVRGHSSYNEQFF. The CDR3 nucleotides are TGTGCCAGCAGCTTAGTCAGGGGCCACAGCTCCTACAATGAGCAGTTCTTC.

The genes are TRBV19 and TRBJ1-5, with D possibly TRBD1 on 6 matching bases. The germline V and J ends were trimmed by 7 bases and 3 bases, with 10 bases remaining between them. Germline V lookup: CDR1 LNHDA, CDR2 SQIVND (reference sequence). CDR3 size: 13 residues. CDR3 loop: CASIGGFNQPQHF. The CDR3 DNA reads TGTGCCAGTATAGGGGGTTTCAATCAGCCCCAGCATTTT.

This clone has only one observation. The CDR3 is CASSILQGQGEKLFF. In DNA, the CDR3 is TGTGCCAGCAGTATCCTACAGGGGCAAGGGGAAAAACTGTTTTTT. The gene calls are TRBV28 and TRBJ1-4, with 7 bases lining up with TRBD1. The V gene end was trimmed by 5 bases and the J gene end by 8 bases; junction bases not matched to a gene: 11. Germline CDR1 and CDR2: MDHEN and SYDVKM. This CDR3 is 15 amino acids long.

This chain connects TRBV15 to TRBJ1-2, with 8 bases lining up with TRBD1. V shed 0 bases and J 0 bases; nucleotides not matched to a gene: 3. The CDR3 has 16 amino acids. Germline V gene sequence: CDR1 LNHNV, CDR2 YYDKDF (reference sequence). The CDR3 here is CATSRDGTGSNYGYTF. In DNA form, the CDR3 reads TGTGCCACCAGCAGAGATGGGACAGGTTCTAACTATGGCTACACCTTC.

This chain uses TRBV28 with TRBJ1-4; D unresolved. The CDR3 runs to 16 residues. The germline V and J ends were trimmed by 6 bases and 5 bases, with 19 bases remaining between them. The germline gives CDR1 MDHEN, CDR2 SYDVKM. CDR3 nucleotides: TGTGCCAGCAGACAGTTGAGGCCAGGCGGAAATGAAAAACTGTTTTTT. This translates into CASRQLRPGGNEKLFF.

This clone was seen only once. The CDR3 protein is CASSLTPGVTYEQYF. CDR3 DNA sequence: TGTGCCAGCAGCTTGACGCCGGGAGTCACCTACGAGCAGTACTTC. The chain combines TRBV7-2 with TRBJ2-7; weak D call: TRBD2 (6 bases). The CDR3 sequence is 15 residues long. With 3 bases removed from V and 2 bases from J, the gap between germline ends came to 14 bases. CDR1 and CDR2 (germline): SGHTA, FQGNSA.

This clone was seen a single time. The chain carries TRBV7-6 and TRBJ1-2; a possible D gene is TRBD1 (5 bases). Trimming pared 6 bases from V and 2 bases from J, leaving 16 bases between. Per the germline V gene, CDR1 is SGHVS and CDR2 is FNYEAQ. There are 15 residues in the CDR3. The CDR3 loop reads CASSSPGPQNYGYTF. CDR3 bases: TGTGCCAGCAGTTCCCCGGGACCCCAAAACTATGGCTACACCTTC. Full variable domain (missing parts from reference TRBV7-6 and TRBJ1-2): GAGVSQSPRYKVTKRGQDVALRCDPISGHVSLYWYRQALGQGPEFLTYFNYEAQQDKSGLPNDRFSAERPEGSISTLTIQRTEQRDSAMYRCASSSPGPQNYGYTFGSGTRLTVV.

The chain combines TRBV6-5 with TRBJ2-1, with 10 bases aligning to TRBD2. Germline V gene sequence: CDR1 MNHEY, CDR2 SVGAGI. Germline trimming cut 4 bases from V and 7 bases from J; bases unmatched to any gene: 4. This CDR3 is 14 amino acids long. The CDR3 DNA reads TGTGCCAGCAGTTCTAGCGGGAGCTCGAATGAGCAGTTCTTC. Protein product: CASSSSGSSNEQFF.

The chain couples TRBV2 to TRBJ1-2, with a weak D call TRBD1 (5 bases). The CDR3 runs to 17 residues. V lost 5 bases, J lost 0 bases, and 19 bases lay in between. Germline-derived CDR1 and CDR2 are SNHLY and FYNNEI. The CDR3 DNA follows: TGTGCCAGCAGTCCTAGGATTAGGGGCCCGGCTAACTATGGCTACACCTTC. This gives the protein CASSPRIRGPANYGYTF.

The chain joins TRBV9 to TRBJ2-7; no clear D gene. CDR3 length: 11 residues. CDR1 SGDLS and CDR2 YYNGEE come from the germline V gene. Trimming removed 3 bases at V and 7 bases at J, with 8 bases between. The CDR3 loop is CASSDLGEQYF. The DNA for the CDR3 is TGTGCCAGCAGCGACCTGGGGGAGCAGTACTTC.

This chain joins TRBV4-3 and TRBJ1-2, with TRBD1 matching 7 bases. CDR1 and CDR2 (germline): LGHNA, YSLEER. The CDR3 consists of 14 residues. V trimming: 4 bases; J trimming: 2 bases; junction bases outside the gene matches: 4. Here the CDR3 reads CASSPGTENYGYTF. The CDR3 region has the DNA TGCGCCAGCAGCCCCGGGACAGAAAACTATGGCTACACCTTC.

The V gene is TRBV27, the J gene TRBJ1-6, with D unresolved. Trimming left V 7 bases short and J 10 bases short, with 14 bases between. This CDR3 has 13 amino acids. Per the germline V gene, CDR1 is MNHEY and CDR2 is SMNVEV (reference sequence). This CDR3 is CASTLESGSPLHF. In DNA form, the CDR3 reads TGTGCCAGCACTTTGGAATCGGGATCACCCCTCCACTTT.

The V call is TRBV7-5, the J call TRBJ1-5; TRBD1, as called in the table, went unchecked against the DNA. TRBV7-5 is a listed pseudogene. The CDR3 has 15 residues. Here the CDR3 reads CARSLFRQGIQPQHF. CDR3 coding DNA: TGTGCCAGAAGCTTATTCCGGCAGGGGATACAGCCCCAGCATTTT.

The J gene is TRBJ2-5, the V gene TRBV14, with TRBD2 as a possible D gene (6 bases). CDR3 length: 14 amino acids. Germline assignment: CDR1 SGHDN and CDR2 FVKESK. Trimming stripped 9 bases from V and 7 bases from J, with 21 bases between. The CDR3 here is CASEGGYGLGTQYF. The CDR3 DNA is TGTGCCAGTGAAGGAGGGTATGGCCTTGGGACCCAGTACTTC.

The chain carries TRBV5-5 and TRBJ2-3; 8 positions match TRBD2. The V segment lost 1 base and the J segment 9 bases; nucleotides outside the gene matches: 13. This CDR3 has 16 residues. The germline V gene encodes CDR1 SGHKS and CDR2 YYEKEE (reference sequence). CDR3 DNA: TGTGCCAGCAGCTTGTACTCGTCTGAGCGGGGGATAACGCAGTATTTT. Protein product: CASSLYSSERGITQYF.

The rearrangement uses TRBV4-1 and TRBJ1-5, with D perhaps matching TRBD1 (5 bases). V was trimmed by 2 bases and J by 2 bases, leaving 7 bases between them. This CDR3 spans 14 amino acids. The germline V gene encodes CDR1 MGHRA and CDR2 YSYEKL. The CDR3 loop reads CASSQQGGNQPQHF. The CDR3 coding sequence is TGCGCCAGCAGCCAACAGGGTGGCAATCAGCCCCAGCATTTT.

This clone was counted between two and nine times. The J gene is TRBJ1-2, the V gene TRBV28; D is possibly TRBD1 (6 bases). The CDR3 has 17 amino acids. Per germline, CDR1 MDHEN and CDR2 SYDVKM. The V end was cut by 5 bases, the J end by 4 bases, with 23 bases between. The CDR3 region is CASSPRGVGAGSYGYTF. The CDR3 DNA sequence: TGTGCCAGCAGTCCCCGAGGAGTGGGGGCCGGTAGCTATGGCTACACCTTC.

V and J are TRBV9 and TRBJ2-1, with 12 positions matching TRBD2. The length of the CDR3 is 17 residues. With 0 bases clipped from V and 5 bases from J, the junction kept 6 bases outside the gene matches. Germline loops: CDR1 SGDLS, CDR2 YYNGEE. CDR3 nucleotides: TGTGCCAGCAGCGTAGCTAAGACTAGCGGGGGAAACAATGAGCAGTTCTTC. Encoded protein: CASSVAKTSGGNNEQFF.

The rearrangement joins TRBV21-1 to TRBJ2-1; TRBD2 is the table's D call and was not checked against the DNA. TRBV21-1 is labeled a pseudogene. This CDR3 contains 17 residues. CDR3 protein: CASSKGRREGQSNEQFF. The CDR3 bases are TGTGCCAGCAGCAAAGGTCGGCGGGAGGGCCAATCCAATGAGCAGTTCTTC.

The chain's CDR3 is CASSLLGGQGNSPLHF. The CDR3 nucleotides are TGTGCCAGCAGCTTATTAGGGGGACAGGGAAATTCACCCCTCCACTTT. The rearrangement uses TRBV7-9 and TRBJ1-6; TRBD1 matches at 9 bases. The CDR3 runs 16 residues. Germline V gene sequence: CDR1 SEHNR, CDR2 FQNEAQ (reference sequence). The V segment lost 2 bases and the J segment 7 bases; nucleotides outside the gene matches: 6.

The chain uses TRBV19 and TRBJ2-3, with 7 bases lining up with TRBD1. V shed 5 bases and J 4 bases; nucleotides not matched to a gene: 3. There are 13 residues in the CDR3. From germline, CDR1 is LNHDA and CDR2 SQIVND (reference sequence). CDR3 coding DNA: TGTGCCAGTAGTCCCCAGGGGGCAGATACGCAGTATTTT. Protein: CASSPQGADTQYF.

The V call is TRBV19, the J call TRBJ2-7; 8 bases are a match to TRBD1. Germline CDR1 reads LNHDA; CDR2 reads SQIVND (reference sequence). V shed 4 bases and J 2 bases; nucleotides not matched to a gene: 4. There are 14 residues in the CDR3. The DNA for the CDR3 is TGTGCCAGTAGTAACAAACAGGGGGCCTACGAGCAGTACTTC. Amino acid sequence: CASSNKQGAYEQYF. The whole variable domain, remainder taken from reference TRBV19 and TRBJ2-7, is DGGITQSPKYLFRKEGQNVTLSCEQNLNHDAMYWYRQDPGQGLRLIYYSQIVNDFQKGDIAEGYSVSREKKESFPLTVTSAQKNPTAFYLCASSNKQGAYEQYFGPGTRLTVT.